These 6 T cell receptor beta chains came from one sample sequenced in a study of T-cell reconstitution after alpha-beta-depleted transplantation in children. Preparation of the TCRbeta library was carried out with unique molecular identifiers. TCRdb re-called the PCR reads through MiXCR, storing one row per CDR3 protein. The table shows 200,000 or so distinct CDR3 sequences, with about 7% occurring only once. Sequenced here: PBMCs, sampled before TCRalphabeta/CD19-depleted stem cell transplant. These TCRs come from a boy under 10 years old with acute lymphoblastic leukemia, due to receive a stem cell transplant.

This clonotype was recorded many times. The chain recombines TRBV7-9 with TRBJ2-7; 9 positions match TRBD2. V lost 2 bases to trimming and J lost 0 bases; unmatched junction nucleotides: 8. Per the germline V gene, CDR1 is SEHNR and CDR2 is FQNEAQ (reference sequence). This CDR3 has 17 amino acids. As DNA, the CDR3 is TGTGCCAGCAGCTTAACATGGCGGGAGGGAAACTCCTACGAGCAGTACTTC. This sequence encodes CASSLTWREGNSYEQYF. The full variable domain, in which reference TRBV7-9 and TRBJ2-7 provide the parts outside the CDR3, is DTGVSQNPRHKITKRGQNVTFRCDPISEHNRLYWYRQTLGQGPEFLTYFQNEAQLEKSRLLSDRFSAERPKGSFSTLEIQRTEQGDSAMYLCASSLTWREGNSYEQYFGPGTRLTVT.

This clonotype was seen at least ten times. This chain joins TRBV5-1 and TRBJ2-7, with 7 positions matching TRBD1. After removal of 4 bases from V and 3 bases from J, the junction contained 4 bases not matched to a gene. The CDR3 is 13 residues long. Germline V gene lookup returns CDR1 SGHRS and CDR2 YFSETQ. The CDR3 sequence is CASSQTGNYEQYF. DNA for the CDR3: TGCGCCAGCAGCCAGACAGGGAACTACGAGCAGTACTTC.

This clonotype was recorded many times. This chain connects TRBV20-1 to TRBJ2-7; tentatively, D is TRBD2 (7 bases). The CDR3 length is 11 residues. CDR1 and CDR2 (germline): DFQATT, SNEGSKA (reference sequence). Trimming took off 6 bases at V and 6 bases at J, with 12 bases between the two ends. The CDR3, as DNA: TGCAGTGCGTGGGGGGGCGCCGAGCAGTACTTC. It specifies CSAWGGAEQYF.

This clonotype was detected ten times or more. The chain recombines TRBV14 with TRBJ2-1; unclear D gene. CDR3 length equals 11 residues. Germline CDR1 reads SGHDN; CDR2 reads FVKESK. V lost 1 base and J lost 9, with 4 bases in between. CDR3 DNA sequence: TGTGCCAGCAGCCAAGCCCGTGAGCAGTTCTTC. Amino acids: CASSQAREQFF.

The table lists this clonotype with many counts. The CDR3 sequence is CASSLGRLAGDTDTQYF. As DNA, the CDR3 is TGTGCCAGCAGTCTGGGTCGACTAGCGGGAGACACAGATACGCAGTATTTT. The chain recombines TRBV28 with TRBJ2-3; TRBD2 matches 12 bases. Looked up from germline, CDR1 is MDHEN and CDR2 is SYDVKM. The CDR3 totals 17 residues. V was pared by 5 bases and J by 2 bases, with 8 bases of the junction left unmatched.

This clonotype was seen more than once but under ten times. V and J are TRBV15 and TRBJ2-2, with TRBD1 identical over 12 bases. The J segment lost 7 bases and the V segment lost 4 bases, leaving 10 bases of the junction unmatched. Germline lookup yields CDR1 LNHNV and CDR2 YYDKDF (reference sequence). The CDR3 sequence is 17 residues long. The CDR3 reads CATSMGGTGGVVGELFF. The CDR3 DNA is TGTGCCACCAGCATGGGTGGGACAGGGGGCGTTGTCGGGGAGCTGTTTTTT. The full variable domain, rest sourced from reference TRBV15 and TRBJ2-2, is DAMVIQNPRYQVTQFGKPVTLSCSQTLNHNVMYWYQQKSSQAPKLLFHYYDKDFNNEADTPDNFQSRRPNTSFCFLDIRSPGLGDTAMYLCATSMGGTGGVVGELFFGEGSRLTVL.